A selection of T cell receptor beta chains follows, all from one sample in a study of CD8+CD57+ T cells in acquired aplastic anemia. MiXCR, run by TCRdb on the reads, gives a single entry per CDR3 protein. The data show 100,000 to 150,000 distinct CDR3 sequences, with around 48% seen just once and 2% to 3% held by the top ten. The sample consisted of sorted CD4+, CD8+, or CD8+CD57+ T cells (not recorded which) from PBMCs. The source is a human donor in good health, serving as a control. The CDR3 runs from the conserved cysteine through the conserved F or W. The D gene is left open where the match is weak. Clone size, where shown, is once, few, many, or a class for clones that have expanded.

size	D	V	J	CDR3	DNA
-	-	TRBV10-3	TRBJ2-7	CAMGRLDNEQYF	TGTGCCATGGGGAGACTAGACAACGAGCAGTACTTC
-	TRBD2	TRBV10-3	TRBJ2-5	CASSGGAEETRYF	TGTGCCTCTAGCGGGGGGGCCGAAGAGACCCGGTACTTC
-	-	TRBV4-1	TRBJ1-5	CASSQEWDQPQHF	TGCGCCAGCAGCCAAGAATGGGATCAGCCCCAGCATTTT
-	-	TRBV10-1	TRBJ2-3	CASSDLGSTDTQYF	TGCGCCAGCAGTGATTTGGGCTCCACAGATACGCAGTATTTT
-	-	TRBV5-1	TRBJ1-2	CASSLATGSNYGYTF	TGCGCCAGCAGCTTGGCGACAGGCTCAAACTATGGCTACACCTTC
few	TRBD2	TRBV19	TRBJ2-1	CASRTSGINEQFF	TGTGCCAGTAGGACTAGCGGGATCAATGAGCAGTTCTTC
-	-	TRBV12-3/TRBV12-4	TRBJ1-5	CASSVEGGYQPQHF	TGTGCCAGCAGCGTAGAGGGCGGTTATCAGCCCCAGCATTTT
-	-	TRBV5-1	TRBJ1-2	CASSSDLRGGYTF	TGCGCCAGCAGCTCCGACCTCCGGGGGGGCTACACCTTC
many	-	TRBV20-1	TRBJ1-2	CSGCRNYGYTF	TGCAGTGGATGTAGGAACTATGGCTACACCTTC
-	TRBD2	TRBV12-3/TRBV12-4	TRBJ2-7	CASTRGSLAGVTYEQYF	TGTGCCAGCACCCGGGGCTCTCTAGCGGGGGTTACCTACGAGCAGTACTTC
few	-	TRBV10-1	TRBJ2-2	CASSERDTGELFF	TGCGCCAGCAGTGAGCGGGACACCGGGGAGCTGTTTTTT
few	-	TRBV12-3/TRBV12-4	TRBJ2-7	CASRSGTLSYEQYF	TGTGCCAGCAGATCCGGGACACTATCCTACGAGCAGTACTTC
many	-	TRBV14	TRBJ1-2	CASRQAGGYGYTF	TGTGCCAGCAGGCAGGCAGGCGGTTACGGCTACACCTTC
few	TRBD2	TRBV10-2	TRBJ2-2	CASSETSGLNTGELFF	TGCGCCAGCAGTGAAACTAGCGGGCTGAACACCGGGGAGCTGTTTTTT
once	-	TRBV5-1	TRBJ2-7	CASSDRQGYEQYF	TGCGCCAGCAGCGACAGGCAGGGCTACGAGCAGTACTTC
-	-	TRBV19	TRBJ1-2	CASSRGISGNTF	TGTGCCAGTAGTAGGGGAATCTCTGGAAACACCTTC
many	-	TRBV5-1	TRBJ1-2	CASSEGNYGYTF	TGCGCCAGCAGCGAGGGGAACTATGGCTACACCTTC
many	-	TRBV9	TRBJ1-6	CASSLASSYNSPLHF	TGTGCCAGCAGCCTAGCCAGCTCCTATAATTCACCCCTCCACTTT
many	-	TRBV6-2/TRBV6-3	TRBJ1-2	CASSYGRNYGYTF	TGTGCCAGCAGTTACGGCCGGAACTATGGCTACACCTTC
-	-	TRBV7-2	TRBJ2-7	CASSQTGPYEQYF	TGTGCCAGCAGCCAGACAGGCCCCTACGAGCAGTACTTC
-	TRBD1	TRBV19	TRBJ1-3	CASSLTGGNSGNTIYF	TGTGCCAGCAGCTTGACAGGGGGAAACTCTGGAAACACCATATATTTT
few	TRBD1	TRBV2	TRBJ2-7	CASSAGQGPYEQYF	TGTGCCAGCAGTGCGGGACAGGGTCCCTACGAGCAGTACTTC
-	TRBD1	TRBV29-1	TRBJ1-2	CSTRTGSYGYTF	TGCAGCACTCGGACAGGGAGCTATGGCTACACCTTC
once	-	TRBV24-1	TRBJ2-3	CATSDLRSTDTQYF	TGTGCCACCAGTGATTTACGTAGCACAGATACGCAGTATTTT
-	-	TRBV7-2	TRBJ1-3	CAGSVRRGSTIYF	TGTGCCGGCAGCGTGCGTCGGGGAAGCACCATATATTTT
many	-	TRBV6-5	TRBJ2-1	CASSLKGAILIDEQFF	TGTGCCAGCAGTTTAAAAGGGGCAATATTGATAGATGAGCAGTTCTTC
many	-	TRBV4-2	TRBJ1-2	CASSQGQGNGYTF	TGTGCCAGCAGCCAAGGGCAGGGGAATGGCTACACCTTC
-	-	TRBV7-2	TRBJ2-1	CASSSRASNEQFF	TGTGCCAGCAGCTCCAGGGCATCCAATGAGCAGTTCTTC